This T cell receptor beta chain was captured in a study of T-cell reconstitution after alpha-beta-depleted transplantation in children. Between the trimmed V and J ends, which lost 5 bases and 1 base, there was a span of 11 bases. Germline assignment: CDR1 LGHDT and CDR2 YNNKEL (reference sequence). This CDR3 spans 14 amino acids. Overall study results and limits: Several hundred expanded graft clones reportedly supplied alpha-beta T cells about two months after transplant.

Unique molecular identifiers were incorporated when the TCRbeta library was constructed. One entry per CDR3 protein results from TCRdb running MiXCR on the PCR reads. Among more than 15,000 distinct CDR3 sequences listed, 12% were seen once. This clonotype was counted only a few times. Its matching antigen is unknown. The input for sequencing was PBMCs, mostly from graft donor cells, taken 180 days after TCRalphabeta/CD19-depleted stem cell transplant. The chain has TRBV3-1 and TRBJ1-2, with D tentatively TRBD1 (5 bases). This clonotype was obtained from a boy in the first two years of life who had a stem cell transplant for Wiskott-Aldrich syndrome, so the T cells may come from the graft donor. CDR3 sequence (DNA): TGTGCCAGCAGCTCGGGACGGATTAACTATGGCTACACCTTC. Translating it yields CASSSGRINYGYTF.